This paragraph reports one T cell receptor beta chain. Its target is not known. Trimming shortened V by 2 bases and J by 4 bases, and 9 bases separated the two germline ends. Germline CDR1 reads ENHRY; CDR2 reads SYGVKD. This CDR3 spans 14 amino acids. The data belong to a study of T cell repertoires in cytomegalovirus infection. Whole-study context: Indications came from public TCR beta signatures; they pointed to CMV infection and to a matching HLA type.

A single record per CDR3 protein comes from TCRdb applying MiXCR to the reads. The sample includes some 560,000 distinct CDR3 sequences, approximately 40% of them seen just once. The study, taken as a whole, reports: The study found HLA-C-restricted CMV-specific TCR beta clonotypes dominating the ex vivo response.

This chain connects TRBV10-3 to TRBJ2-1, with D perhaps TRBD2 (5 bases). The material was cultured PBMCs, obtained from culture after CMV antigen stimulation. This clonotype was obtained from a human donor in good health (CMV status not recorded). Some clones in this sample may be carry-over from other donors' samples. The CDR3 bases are TGTGCCATCAGTGAGATCCGGGGTTACAATGAGCAGTTCTTC. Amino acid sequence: CAISEIRGYNEQFF.